This record looks at one T cell receptor (beta chain) sequence and its context. This sample stems from a study of blood T cell repertoires in COVID-19. Recovery among Cohort 3 donors was established by two negative PCRs, clearance, or symptom resolution. The trim removed 5 bases at V and 2 bases at J, leaving 6 bases unmatched. This CDR3 spans 14 amino acids. Looked up from germline, CDR1 is SGHRS and CDR2 is YFSETQ. Clones were read by immunoSEQ multiplex PCR, and TCRdb kept only the in-frame ones, dropping some. The repertoire consists of fewer than 450,000 clones, with 70% to 90% occurring once and the leading ten covering about 1.1%.

The TCR originated in a woman younger than 30 who had recovered from COVID-19. Sequenced material: PBMCs or T cells enriched from blood (not recorded which). V usage is TRBV5-1 and J usage is TRBJ2-5; TRBD1 aligns across 7 bases. The CDR3 DNA follows: TGCGCCAGCAGGGACAGGAGCTTACAAGAGACCCAGTACTTC. Amino acids: CASRDRSLQETQYF.